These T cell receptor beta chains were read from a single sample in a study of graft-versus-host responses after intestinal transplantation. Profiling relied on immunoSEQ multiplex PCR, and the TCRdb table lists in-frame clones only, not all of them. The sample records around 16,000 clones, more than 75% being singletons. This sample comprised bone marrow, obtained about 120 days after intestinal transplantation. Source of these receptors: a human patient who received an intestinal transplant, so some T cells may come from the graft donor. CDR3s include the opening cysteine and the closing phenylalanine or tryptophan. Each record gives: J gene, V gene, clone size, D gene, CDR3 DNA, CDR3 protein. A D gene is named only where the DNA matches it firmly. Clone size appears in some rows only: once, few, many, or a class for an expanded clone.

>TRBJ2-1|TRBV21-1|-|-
TGTGCCAGCAGCAAAGCGGTACAACCGGACAGGGGGACACACAATGAGCAGTTCTTC
CASSKAVQPDRGTHNEQFF
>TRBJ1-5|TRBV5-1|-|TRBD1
TGCGCCAGCAGCTTTACAGGGGCCCGCAATCAGCCCCAGCATTTT
CASSFTGARNQPQHF
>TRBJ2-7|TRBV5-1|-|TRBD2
TGCGCCAGCAGTCCCTGGACTAGCGGGAGAGGGGAGCAGTACTTC
CASSPWTSGRGEQYF
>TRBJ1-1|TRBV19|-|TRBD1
TGTGCCAGTAGTCTCGACAGGGCTGAAGCTTTCTTT
CASSLDRAEAFF
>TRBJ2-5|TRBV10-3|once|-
TGTGCCATCAGTGAGGGAGGGGAGTACCAAGAGACCCAGTACTTC
CAISEGGEYQETQYF
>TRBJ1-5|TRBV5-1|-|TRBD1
TGCGCCAGCAGCCCGGGAGGGGGCAAGGGCAATCAGCCCCAGCATTTT
CASSPGGGKGNQPQHF
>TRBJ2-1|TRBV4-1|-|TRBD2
TGCGCCAGCAGCCAAGATCAGCGGGAGGGCCGGGATGAGCAGTTCTTC
CASSQDQREGRDEQFF
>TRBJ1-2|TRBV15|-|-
TGTGCCACCAGCAGAGACACGGGTTGGAATGGCTACACCTTC
CATSRDTGWNGYTF
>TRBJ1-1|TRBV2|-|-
TGTGCCAGCACCACAGGTAGGGGGAACACTGAAGCTTTCTTT
CASTTGRGNTEAFF
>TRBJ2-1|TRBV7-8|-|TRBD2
TGTGCCAGCAGCCATGGACTAGCCAATGAGCAGTTCTTC
CASSHGLANEQFF
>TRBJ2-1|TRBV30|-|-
TGTGCCTGGAGTGTATTGCAGGGCCCATTCTACAATGAGCAGTTCTTC
CAWSVLQGPFYNEQFF
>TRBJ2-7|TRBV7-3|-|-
TGTGCCAGCAGCCCCCGCAATTCCTACGAGCAGTACTTC
CASSPRNSYEQYF
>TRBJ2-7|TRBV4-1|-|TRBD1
TGCGCCAGCAGCCCGGGACAGACAATATCCTACGAGCAGTACTTC
CASSPGQTISYEQYF
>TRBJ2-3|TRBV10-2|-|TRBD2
TGCGCCAGCAGTACCGGCTGGGACTACCGCACAGATACGCAGTATTTT
CASSTGWDYRTDTQYF
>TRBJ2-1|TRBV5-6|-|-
TGTGCCAGCAGCTTGGGATTCTTAGCGAGCTACAATGAGCAGTTCTTC
CASSLGFLASYNEQFF
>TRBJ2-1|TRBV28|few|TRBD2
TGTGCCAGCAATCCACCGGGACTAGCGGACTACAATGAGCAGTTCTTC
CASNPPGLADYNEQFF
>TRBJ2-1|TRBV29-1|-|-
TGCAGCGTGAGGGCCGGCTACAATGAGCAGTTCTTC
CSVRAGYNEQFF
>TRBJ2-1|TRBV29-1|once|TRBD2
TGCAGCGTTCGGACTAGCGGATACAATGAGCAGTTCTTC
CSVRTSGYNEQFF
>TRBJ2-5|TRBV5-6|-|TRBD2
TGTGCCAGCAGCTTCTGGACTAGGCAAGAGACCCAGTACTTC
CASSFWTRQETQYF
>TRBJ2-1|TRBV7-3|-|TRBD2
TGTGCCAGCAGCTTAAGGGCTAGCGGGAGTCGGAATGAGCAGTTCTTC
CASSLRASGSRNEQFF
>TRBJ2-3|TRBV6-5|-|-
TGTGCCAGCAGTTACCTCGCCGGCACAGATACGCAGTATTTT
CASSYLAGTDTQYF
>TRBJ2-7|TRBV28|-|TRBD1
TGTGCCAGCACCCTACTCGGGACAGGGTCCTACGAGCAGTACTTC
CASTLLGTGSYEQYF
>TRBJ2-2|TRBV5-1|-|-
TGCGCCAGCAGCTTGGACTCCCTAGGGACCGGGGAGCTGTTTTTT
CASSLDSLGTGELFF
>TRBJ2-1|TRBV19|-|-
TGTGCCAGTACTCTCACGGTAGACAATGAGCAGTTCTTC
CASTLTVDNEQFF
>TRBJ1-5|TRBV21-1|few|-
TGTGCCAGCAGCAAAGGGACAGGGAATCAGCCCCAGCATTTT
CASSKGTGNQPQHF
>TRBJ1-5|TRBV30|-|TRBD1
TGTGCCTGGAGTGGAAGGAGACAGGGGGCTAACGGTCGTCAGCCCCAGCATTTT
CAWSGRRQGANGRQPQHF
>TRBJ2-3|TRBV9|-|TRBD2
TGTGCCAGCAGCGTAAGCGGGAGCAACACAGATACGCAGTATTTT
CASSVSGSNTDTQYF
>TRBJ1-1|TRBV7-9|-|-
TGTGCCAGCAGCTTGGGAAGGACTGAAGCTTTCTTT
CASSLGRTEAFF
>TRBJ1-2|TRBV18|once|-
TGTGCCAGCTCACCGCCCGGGACGGGTCGGGGATACTATGGCTACACCTTC
CASSPPGTGRGYYGYTF
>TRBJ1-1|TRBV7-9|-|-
TGTGCCAGCAGCTCTCAAGGGAACACTGAAGCTTTCTTT
CASSSQGNTEAFF
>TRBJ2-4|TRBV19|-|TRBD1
TGTGCCAGTAGTATAGGGGGACAGGAAAAAAACATTCAGTACTTC
CASSIGGQEKNIQYF
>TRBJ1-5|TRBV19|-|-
TGTGCCAGCTCTACCGGACAGTCAACTGCCCAGCATTTT
CASSTGQSTAQHF
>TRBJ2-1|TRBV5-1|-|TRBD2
TGCGCCAGCAGCTTGGCCGGGGGGGCCTCTTACAATGAGCAGTTCTTC
CASSLAGGASYNEQFF
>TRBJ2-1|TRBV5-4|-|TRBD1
TGTGCCAGCAGCGTGACAGGGGGTCGCAATGAGCAGTTCTTC
CASSVTGGRNEQFF
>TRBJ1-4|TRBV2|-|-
TGTGCCAGCAGGGAGACTGCAGGGGCTAATGAAAAACTGTTTTTT
CASRETAGANEKLFF
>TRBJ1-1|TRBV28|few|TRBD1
TGTGCCAGCAGTCGGACAGGGCGAGGCACTGAAGCTTTCTTT
CASSRTGRGTEAFF
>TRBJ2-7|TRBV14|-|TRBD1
TGTGCCAGCAGCCATTACAGGGGGCCAAGCTCCTACGAGCAGTACTTC
CASSHYRGPSSYEQYF
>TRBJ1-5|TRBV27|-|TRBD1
TGTGCCAGCAGGAGACAGGGGGCAGTCGGTAGCAATCAGCCCCAGCATTTT
CASRRQGAVGSNQPQHF
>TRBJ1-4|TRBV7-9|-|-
TGTGCCAGCAGCGGGGGGACGACAACTAATGAAAAACTGTTTTTT
CASSGGTTTNEKLFF
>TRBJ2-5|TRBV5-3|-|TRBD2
TGTGCCAGGGGCGGGAGGGAGGAGACCCAGTACTTC
CARGGREETQYF
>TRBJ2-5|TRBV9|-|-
TGTGCCAGCAGCCCTAGGGGCCTGGAAGAGACCCAGTACTTC
CASSPRGLEETQYF
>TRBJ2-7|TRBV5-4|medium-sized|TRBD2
TGTGCCAGCAGCCACGGGGGGGATTTCTACGAGCAGTACTTC
CASSHGGDFYEQYF
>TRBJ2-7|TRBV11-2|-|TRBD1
TGTGCCAGCAGCTCGACAGGGGGCTACGGCGAGCAGTACTTC
CASSSTGGYGEQYF
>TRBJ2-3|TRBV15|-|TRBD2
TGTGCCACCGCCATGGGGGGGAGCGATACGCAGTATTTT
CATAMGGSDTQYF
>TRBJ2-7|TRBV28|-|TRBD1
TGTGCCAGCAGTTCTCAACGGGACAGTACCTACGAGCAGTACTTC
CASSSQRDSTYEQYF
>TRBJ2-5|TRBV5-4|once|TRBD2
TGTGCCAGCAGCTTGTCGCTAGCGGAGGGTGAGACCCAGTACTTC
CASSLSLAEGETQYF
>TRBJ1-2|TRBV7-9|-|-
TGTGCCAGCGCCGGGCCCAGCGCCTTC
CASAGPSAF
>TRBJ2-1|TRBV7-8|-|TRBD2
TGTGCCAGCAGCTTAGGGAGAAACCCGGGGACTAGCGGGAGGGCCAGGGATGAGCAGTTCTTC
CASSLGRNPGTSGRARDEQFF
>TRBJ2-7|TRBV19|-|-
TGTGCCAGTAGTATGGGGGGCTACGAGCAGTACTTC
CASSMGGYEQYF
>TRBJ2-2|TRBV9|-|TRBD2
TGTGCCAGCAGCCCTGGACTAGCTTGGGACACCGGGGAGCTGTTTTTT
CASSPGLAWDTGELFF
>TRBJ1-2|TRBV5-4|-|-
TGTGCCAGCAAGAAAGGGGGAGACTATGGCTACACCTTC
CASKKGGDYGYTF
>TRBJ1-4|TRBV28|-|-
TGTGCCAGCAGGGAGGATGGAAAACTGTTTTTT
CASREDGKLFF
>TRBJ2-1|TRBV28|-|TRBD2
TGTGCCAGCAGTTTCCGACGGGAGGGCCCCGATGAGCAGTTCTTC
CASSFRREGPDEQFF
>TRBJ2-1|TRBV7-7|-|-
TGTGCCAGCAGCTTTAATTGGTATGAGCAGTTCTTC
CASSFNWYEQFF
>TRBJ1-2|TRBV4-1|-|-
TGCGCCAGCAACCAAGACGGGGACTATGGCTACACCTTC
CASNQDGDYGYTF
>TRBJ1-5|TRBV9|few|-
TGTGCCAGCAGCCAAGGGGGGGGTCAGCCCCAGCATTTT
CASSQGGGQPQHF
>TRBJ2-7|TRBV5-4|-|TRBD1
TGTGCCAGCAGCTTGGGGGGACAGGCCCCCTACGAGCAGTACTTC
CASSLGGQAPYEQYF
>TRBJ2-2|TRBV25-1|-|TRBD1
TGTGCCAGCAGGCCCGGGACAGGGGACACCGGGGAGCTGTTTTTT
CASRPGTGDTGELFF
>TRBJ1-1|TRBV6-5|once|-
TGTGCCAGCAGTTGGGGAGGGCACACTGAAGCTTTCTTT
CASSWGGHTEAFF